This T cell receptor (beta chain) stems from a study of shared clonotypes between healthy human individuals. Notes on the study in general: Across subsets, estimated richness was generally greater for naive than for memory populations. Four donors shared approximately 5% of their naive CD4 clonotypes.

Note on this clone: Its antigen is not identified.

CD45RO-negative CD8 cells positively selected for CCR7 made up the naive population, which excluded terminally differentiated effector memory CD45RA+ cells. Germline V gene data show CDR1 as PRHDT and CDR2 as FYEKMQ (reference sequence). The CDR3 runs to 17 residues. The ends were cut back, 5 bases at V and 0 bases at J, with 18 bases in the middle. TCRdb's table, derived via immunoSEQ multiplex PCR, lists solely in-frame clones and lacks some. The sample records some 2 million clones, around 96% being singletons. This TCR derives from a man aged 18 to 30 in good health. The chain uses TRBV13 and TRBJ2-3, with D possibly matching TRBD1 (6 bases). The sequenced sample was naive CD8+ T cells sorted from blood. CDR3 sequence: CASSPTVDSYSTDTQYF. In nucleotides, the CDR3 is TGTGCCAGCAGCCCAACTGTGGACAGTTATAGCACAGATACGCAGTATTTT.